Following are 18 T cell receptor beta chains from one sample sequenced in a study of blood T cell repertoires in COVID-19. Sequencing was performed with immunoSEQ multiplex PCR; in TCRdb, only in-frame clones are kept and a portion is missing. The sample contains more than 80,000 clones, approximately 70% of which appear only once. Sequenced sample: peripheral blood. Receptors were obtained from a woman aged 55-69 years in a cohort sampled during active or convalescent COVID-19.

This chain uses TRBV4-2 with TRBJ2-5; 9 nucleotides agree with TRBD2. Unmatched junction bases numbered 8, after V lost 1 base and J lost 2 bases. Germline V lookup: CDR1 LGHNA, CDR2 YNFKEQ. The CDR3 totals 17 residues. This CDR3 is CASSQGLAGTRQETQYF. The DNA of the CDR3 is TGTGCCAGCAGCCAAGGGCTAGCGGGGACCAGGCAAGAGACCCAGTACTTC.

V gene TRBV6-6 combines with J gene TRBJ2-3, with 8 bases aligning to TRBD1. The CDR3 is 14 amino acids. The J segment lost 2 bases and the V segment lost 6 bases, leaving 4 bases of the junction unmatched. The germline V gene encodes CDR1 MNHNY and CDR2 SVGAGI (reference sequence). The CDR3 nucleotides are TGTGCCAGCAGATGGACAGGGACCACAGATACGCAGTATTTT. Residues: CASRWTGTTDTQYF.

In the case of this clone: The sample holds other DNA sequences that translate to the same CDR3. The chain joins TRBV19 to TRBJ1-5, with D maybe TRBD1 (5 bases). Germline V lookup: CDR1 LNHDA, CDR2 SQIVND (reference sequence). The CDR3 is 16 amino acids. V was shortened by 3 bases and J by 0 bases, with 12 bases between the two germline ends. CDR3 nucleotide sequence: TGTGCCAGTAGTATTTCGTGGGGCGATAGCAATCAGCCCCAGCATTTT. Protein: CASSISWGDSNQPQHF.

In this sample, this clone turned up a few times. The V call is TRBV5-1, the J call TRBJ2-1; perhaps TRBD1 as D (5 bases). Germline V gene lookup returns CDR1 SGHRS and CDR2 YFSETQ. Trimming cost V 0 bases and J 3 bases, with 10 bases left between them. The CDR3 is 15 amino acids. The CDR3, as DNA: TGCGCCAGCAGCTTGGAACAGGTCAGCTACAATGAGCAGTTCTTC. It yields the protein CASSLEQVSYNEQFF.

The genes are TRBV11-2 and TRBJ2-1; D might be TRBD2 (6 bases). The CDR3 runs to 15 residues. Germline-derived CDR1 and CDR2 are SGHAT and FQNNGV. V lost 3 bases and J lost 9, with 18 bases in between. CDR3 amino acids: CASSFSAGVEGEQFF. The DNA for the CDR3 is TGTGCCAGCAGCTTCTCTGCGGGTGTGGAGGGTGAGCAGTTCTTC.

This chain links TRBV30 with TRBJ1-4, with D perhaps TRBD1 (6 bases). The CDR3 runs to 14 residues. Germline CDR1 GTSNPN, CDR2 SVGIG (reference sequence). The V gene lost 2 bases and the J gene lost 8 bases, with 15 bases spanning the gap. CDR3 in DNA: TGTGCCTGGAGTTCGTGGGGGCTTGGAGAAAAACTGTTTTTT. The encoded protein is CAWSSWGLGEKLFF.

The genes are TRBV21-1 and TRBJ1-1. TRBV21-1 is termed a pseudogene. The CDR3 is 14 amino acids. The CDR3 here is CASSKGKGATEAFF. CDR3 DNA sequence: TGTGCCAGCAGCAAAGGAAAGGGAGCCACTGAAGCTTTCTTT.

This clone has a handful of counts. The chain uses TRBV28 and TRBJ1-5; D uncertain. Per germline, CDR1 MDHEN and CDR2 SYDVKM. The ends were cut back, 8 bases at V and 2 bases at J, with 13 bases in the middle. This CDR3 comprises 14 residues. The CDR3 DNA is TGTGCCAGCTCGCGTCATGCCCGCAATCAGCCCCAGCATTTT. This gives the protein CASSRHARNQPQHF.

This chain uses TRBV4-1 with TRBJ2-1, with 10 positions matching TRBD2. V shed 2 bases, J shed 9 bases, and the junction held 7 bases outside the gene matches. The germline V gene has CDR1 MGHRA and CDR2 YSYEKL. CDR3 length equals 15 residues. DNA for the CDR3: TGCGCCAGCAGCCAAACGGCTAGCGGGGGTGGTGAGCAGTTCTTC. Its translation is CASSQTASGGGEQFF.

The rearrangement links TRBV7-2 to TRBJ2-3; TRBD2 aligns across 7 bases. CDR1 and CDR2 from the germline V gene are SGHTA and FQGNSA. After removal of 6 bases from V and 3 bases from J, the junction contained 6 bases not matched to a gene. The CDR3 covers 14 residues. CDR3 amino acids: CASSSMGGTDTQYF. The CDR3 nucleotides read TGTGCCAGCAGTTCCATGGGGGGGACAGATACGCAGTATTTT. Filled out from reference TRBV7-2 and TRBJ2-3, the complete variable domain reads GAGVSQSPSNKVTEKGKDVELRCDPISGHTALYWYRQSLGQGLEFLIYFQGNSAPDKSGLPSDRFSAERTGGSVSTLTIQRTQQEDSAVYLCASSSMGGTDTQYFGPGTRLTVL.

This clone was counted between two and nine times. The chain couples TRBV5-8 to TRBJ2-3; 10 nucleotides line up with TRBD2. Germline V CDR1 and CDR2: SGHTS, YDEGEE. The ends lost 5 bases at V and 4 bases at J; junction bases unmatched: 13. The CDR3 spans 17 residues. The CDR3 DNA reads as TGTGCCAGCAGAGTGCTAGCGGGGGCCCAAGGGGCAGATACGCAGTATTTT. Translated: CASRVLAGAQGADTQYF. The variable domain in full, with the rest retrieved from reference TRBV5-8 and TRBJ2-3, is EAGVTQSPTHLIKTRGQQATLRCSPISGHTSVYWYQQALGLGLQFLLWYDEGEERNRGNFPPRFSGRQFPNYSSELNVNALELEDSALYLCASRVLAGAQGADTQYFGPGTRLTVL.

CDR3 nucleotides: TGCGCCAGCAGCTTGGCACCTAGCGGGCACTCCTACAATGAGCAGTTCTTC. It translates to CASSLAPSGHSYNEQFF. The rearrangement links TRBV5-1 to TRBJ2-1; 8 bases line up with TRBD2. CDR3 length equals 17 residues. From germline, CDR1 is SGHRS and CDR2 YFSETQ. With V trimmed by 0 bases and J by 0 bases, 5 bases remained unmatched.

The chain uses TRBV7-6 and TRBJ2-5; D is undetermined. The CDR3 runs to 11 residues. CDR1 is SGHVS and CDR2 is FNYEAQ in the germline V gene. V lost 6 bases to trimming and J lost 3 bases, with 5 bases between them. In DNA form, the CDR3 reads TGTGCCAGCAGTACTAAAGAGACCCAGTACTTC. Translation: CASSTKETQYF. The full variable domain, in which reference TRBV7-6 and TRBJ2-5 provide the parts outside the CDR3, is GAGVSQSPRYKVTKRGQDVALRCDPISGHVSLYWYRQALGQGPEFLTYFNYEAQQDKSGLPNDRFSAERPEGSISTLTIQRTEQRDSAMYRCASSTKETQYFGPGTRLLVL.

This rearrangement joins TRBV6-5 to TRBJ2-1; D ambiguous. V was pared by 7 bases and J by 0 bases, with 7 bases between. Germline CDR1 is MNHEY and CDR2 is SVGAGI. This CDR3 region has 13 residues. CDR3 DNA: TGTGCCAGCATGCTTAGCTCCTACAATGAGCAGTTCTTC. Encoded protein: CASMLSSYNEQFF.

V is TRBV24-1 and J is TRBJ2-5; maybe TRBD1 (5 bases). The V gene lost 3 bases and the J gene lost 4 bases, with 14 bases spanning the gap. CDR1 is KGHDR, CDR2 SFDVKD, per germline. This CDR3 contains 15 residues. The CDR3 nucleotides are TGTGCCACCAGTGATCAGCAGGGTCCCCCAGAGACCCAGTACTTC. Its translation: CATSDQQGPPETQYF.

This CDR3 is CASSPSRGSNQPQHF. The CDR3 DNA reads TGTGCCAGCAGCCCCTCTAGGGGTAGCAATCAGCCCCAGCATTTT. The rearrangement links TRBV6-2 or TRBV6-3 to TRBJ1-5, with TRBD1 as a possible D gene (5 bases). Germline CDR1 is MNHEY and CDR2 is SVGEGT. The V gene lost 6 bases and the J gene lost 0 bases, with 12 bases spanning the gap. The CDR3 contains 15 residues.

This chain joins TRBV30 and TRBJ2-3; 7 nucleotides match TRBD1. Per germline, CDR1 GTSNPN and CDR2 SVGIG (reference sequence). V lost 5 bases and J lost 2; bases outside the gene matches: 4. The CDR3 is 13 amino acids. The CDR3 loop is CAWGRGTTDTQYF. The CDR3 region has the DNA TGTGCCTGGGGCAGGGGGACCACAGATACGCAGTATTTT.

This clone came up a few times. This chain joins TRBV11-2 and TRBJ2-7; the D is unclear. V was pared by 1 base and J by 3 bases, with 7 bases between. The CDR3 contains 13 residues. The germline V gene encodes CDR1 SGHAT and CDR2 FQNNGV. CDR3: CASSLGGIYEQYF. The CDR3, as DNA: TGTGCCAGCAGCTTAGGCGGAATCTACGAGCAGTACTTC.